This T cell receptor beta chain comes out of a study of blood T cell repertoires in COVID-19. The CDR3 length is 14 residues. Looked up from germline, CDR1 is SGHRS and CDR2 is YFSETQ. With 2 bases removed from V and 1 base from J, the gap between germline ends came to 9 bases. Here immunoSEQ multiplex PCR was the method, and the copy in TCRdb shows in-frame clones only, minus some. The sample yields 120,000 or so clones, roughly 88% seen once. The sequence was obtained from a man aged 50 or older with acute or convalescent COVID-19. The rearrangement links TRBV5-1 to TRBJ2-5; D gene uncertain. Sequenced sample: peripheral blood. The CDR3 nucleotides are TGCGCCAGCAGCTTTGGCCAGTTCCAAGAGACCCAGTACTTC. Its translation is CASSFGQFQETQYF. The full variable domain, rest sourced from reference TRBV5-1 and TRBJ2-5, is KAGVTQTPRYLIKTRGQQVTLSCSPISGHRSVSWYQQTPGQGLQFLFEYFSETQRNKGNFPGRFSGRQFSNSRSEMNVSTLELGDSALYLCASSFGQFQETQYFGPGTRLLVL.